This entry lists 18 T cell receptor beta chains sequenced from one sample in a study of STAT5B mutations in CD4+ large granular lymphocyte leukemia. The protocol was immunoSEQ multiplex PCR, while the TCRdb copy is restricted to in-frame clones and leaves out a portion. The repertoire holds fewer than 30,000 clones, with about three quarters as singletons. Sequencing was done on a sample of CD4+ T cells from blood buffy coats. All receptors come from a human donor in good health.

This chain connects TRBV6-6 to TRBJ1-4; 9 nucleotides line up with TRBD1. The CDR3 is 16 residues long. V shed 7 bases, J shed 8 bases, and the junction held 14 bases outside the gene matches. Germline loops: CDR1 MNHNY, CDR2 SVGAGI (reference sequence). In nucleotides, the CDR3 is TGTGCCAGCACCGGGACAGGGCTTGTAGTAGCGGAAAAACTGTTTTTT. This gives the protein CASTGTGLVVAEKLFF.

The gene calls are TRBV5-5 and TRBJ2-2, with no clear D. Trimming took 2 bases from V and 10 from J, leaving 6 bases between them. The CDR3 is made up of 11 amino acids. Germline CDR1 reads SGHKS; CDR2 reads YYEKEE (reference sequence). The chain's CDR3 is CASSLNEELFF. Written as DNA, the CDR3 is TGTGCCAGCAGCTTAAACGAGGAGCTGTTTTTT.

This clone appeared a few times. The CDR3 DNA follows: TGTGCCTGGACGACAGGGGAGAGGAGGGCTTTCTTT. Its translation: CAWTTGERRAFF. V gene TRBV30 combines with J gene TRBJ1-1, with 8 bases that match TRBD1. Trimming took 4 bases from V and 11 from J; bases not matched to a gene: 9. The CDR3 consists of 12 residues. Germline V lookup: CDR1 GTSNPN, CDR2 SVGIG (reference sequence).

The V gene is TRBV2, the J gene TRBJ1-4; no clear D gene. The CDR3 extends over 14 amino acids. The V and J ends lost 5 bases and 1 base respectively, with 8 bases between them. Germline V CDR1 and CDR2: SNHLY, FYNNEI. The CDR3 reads CASSLSRTNEKLFF. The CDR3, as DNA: TGTGCCAGCAGTTTATCCAGAACTAATGAAAAACTGTTTTTT.

The CDR3 sequence is CASSLTREKAYEQYF. CDR3 bases: TGCGCCAGCAGCTTGACTAGAGAGAAGGCCTACGAGCAGTACTTC. The chain couples TRBV5-1 to TRBJ2-7; possible D gene TRBD2, 5 bases. Germline V gives CDR1 SGHRS, CDR2 YFSETQ. Trimming pared 1 base from V and 2 bases from J, leaving 13 bases between. This CDR3 contains 15 residues. Combining the CDR3 with reference TRBV5-1 and TRBJ2-7 gives the whole variable domain KAGVTQTPRYLIKTRGQQVTLSCSPISGHRSVSWYQQTPGQGLQFLFEYFSETQRNKGNFPGRFSGRQFSNSRSEMNVSTLELGDSALYLCASSLTREKAYEQYFGPGTRLTVT.

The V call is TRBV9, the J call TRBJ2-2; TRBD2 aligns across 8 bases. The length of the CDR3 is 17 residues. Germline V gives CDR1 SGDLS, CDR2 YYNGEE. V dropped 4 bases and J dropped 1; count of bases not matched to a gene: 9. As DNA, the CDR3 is TGTGCCAGCAGCAGCCCTCACCGGGGGGGGAACACCGGGGAGCTGTTTTTT. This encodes CASSSPHRGGNTGELFF.

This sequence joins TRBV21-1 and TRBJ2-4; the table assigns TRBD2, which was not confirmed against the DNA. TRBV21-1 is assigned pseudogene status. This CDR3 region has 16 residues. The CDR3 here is CASSGLPQAAKNIQYF. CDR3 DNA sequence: TGTGCCAGCAGCGGACTACCCCAGGCCGCCAAAAACATTCAGTACTTC.

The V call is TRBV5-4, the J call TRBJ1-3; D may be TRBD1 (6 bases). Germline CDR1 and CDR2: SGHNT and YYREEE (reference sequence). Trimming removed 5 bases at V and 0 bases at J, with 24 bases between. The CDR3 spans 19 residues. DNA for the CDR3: TGTGCCAGCAGTGAAGGACAGCTCGGACCCAGTTTCTCTGGAAACACCATATATTTT. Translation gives CASSEGQLGPSFSGNTIYF.

The CDR3 sequence: CASSVGPGQGVLETQYF. CDR3 sequence (DNA): TGTGCCAGCAGCGTAGGTCCGGGACAGGGTGTACTAGAGACCCAGTACTTC. This chain uses TRBV9 with TRBJ2-5, with 9 bases fitting TRBD1. CDR3 length: 17 amino acids. Trimming took 0 bases from V and 4 from J; bases not matched to a gene: 10. CDR1 is SGDLS and CDR2 is YYNGEE in the germline V gene.

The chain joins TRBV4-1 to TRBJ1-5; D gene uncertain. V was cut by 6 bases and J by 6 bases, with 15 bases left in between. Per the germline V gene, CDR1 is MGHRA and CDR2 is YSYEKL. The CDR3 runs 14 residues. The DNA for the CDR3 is TGCGCCAGCAGGTTGGTCGGGGTTGGTCAGCCCCAGCATTTT. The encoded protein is CASRLVGVGQPQHF.

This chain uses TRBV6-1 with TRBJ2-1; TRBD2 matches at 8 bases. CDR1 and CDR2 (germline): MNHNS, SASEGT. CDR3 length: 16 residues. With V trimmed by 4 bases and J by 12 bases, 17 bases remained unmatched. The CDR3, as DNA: TGTGCCAGCAGTGTATTGCGGGAGGCTGTTCGTTCGGGGCAGTTCTTC. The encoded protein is CASSVLREAVRSGQFF.

CDR3 DNA: TGTGCCAGCAGCTTTGATCAGGGGCGCACTGAAGCTTTCTTT. Encoded protein: CASSFDQGRTEAFF. The rearrangement uses TRBV5-6 and TRBJ1-1, with D perhaps matching TRBD1 (6 bases). CDR1 SGHDT and CDR2 YYEEEE come from the germline V gene. Trimming shortened V by 2 bases and J by 4 bases, and 12 bases separated the two germline ends. This CDR3 comprises 14 residues.

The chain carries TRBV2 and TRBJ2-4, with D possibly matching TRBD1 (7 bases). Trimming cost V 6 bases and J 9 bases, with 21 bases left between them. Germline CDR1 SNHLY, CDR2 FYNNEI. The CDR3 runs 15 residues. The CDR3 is CASSATQGTASIQYF. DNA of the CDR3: TGTGCCAGCAGCGCTACACAGGGGACTGCTTCCATTCAGTACTTC.

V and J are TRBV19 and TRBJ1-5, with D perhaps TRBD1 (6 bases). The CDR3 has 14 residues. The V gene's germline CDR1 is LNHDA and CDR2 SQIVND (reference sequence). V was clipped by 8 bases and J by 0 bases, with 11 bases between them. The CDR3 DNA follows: TGTGCCAGTCAACAGGGATATAGCAATCAGCCCCAGCATTTT. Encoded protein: CASQQGYSNQPQHF.

The CDR3, as DNA: TGTGCCAGCAGACGACCGGAGGGGGATTCACCCCTCCACTTT. Translated: CASRRPEGDSPLHF. V gene TRBV2 combines with J gene TRBJ1-6; D perhaps matches TRBD1 (6 bases). Germline V gene sequence: CDR1 SNHLY, CDR2 FYNNEI. This CDR3 is 14 amino acids long. Trimming took 6 bases from V and 8 from J, leaving 14 bases between them.

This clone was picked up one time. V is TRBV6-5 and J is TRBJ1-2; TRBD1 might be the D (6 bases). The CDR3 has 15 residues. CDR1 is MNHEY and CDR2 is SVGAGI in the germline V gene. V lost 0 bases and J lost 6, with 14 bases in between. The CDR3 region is CASSYSTGSEDGYTF. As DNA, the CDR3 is TGTGCCAGCAGTTACTCTACAGGGAGTGAGGATGGCTACACCTTC.

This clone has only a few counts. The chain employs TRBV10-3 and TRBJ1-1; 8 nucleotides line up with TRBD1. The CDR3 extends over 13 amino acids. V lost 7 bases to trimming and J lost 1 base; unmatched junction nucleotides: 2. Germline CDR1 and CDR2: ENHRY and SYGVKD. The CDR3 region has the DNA TGTGCCATCAACGGACAGGGGAACACTGAAGCTTTCTTT. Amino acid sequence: CAINGQGNTEAFF.

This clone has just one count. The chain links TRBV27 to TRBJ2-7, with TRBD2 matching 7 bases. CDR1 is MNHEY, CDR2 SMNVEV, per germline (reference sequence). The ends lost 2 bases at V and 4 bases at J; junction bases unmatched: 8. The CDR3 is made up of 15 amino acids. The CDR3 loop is CASSLSGIGFYEQYF. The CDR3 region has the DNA TGTGCCAGCAGTTTAAGCGGGATCGGATTTTACGAGCAGTACTTC.